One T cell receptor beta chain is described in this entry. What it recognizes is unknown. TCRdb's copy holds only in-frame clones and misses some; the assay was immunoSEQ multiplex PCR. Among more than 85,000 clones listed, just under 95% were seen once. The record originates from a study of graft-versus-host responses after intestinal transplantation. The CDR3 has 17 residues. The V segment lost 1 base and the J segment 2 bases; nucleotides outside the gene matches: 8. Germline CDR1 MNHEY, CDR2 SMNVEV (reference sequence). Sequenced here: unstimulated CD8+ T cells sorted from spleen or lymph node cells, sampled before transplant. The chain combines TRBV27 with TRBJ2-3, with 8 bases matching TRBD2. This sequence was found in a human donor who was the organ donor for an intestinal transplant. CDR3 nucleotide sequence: TGTGCCAGCAGTTTATGGGGTAGCGGGGAAAACACAGATACGCAGTATTTT. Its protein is CASSLWGSGENTDTQYF.